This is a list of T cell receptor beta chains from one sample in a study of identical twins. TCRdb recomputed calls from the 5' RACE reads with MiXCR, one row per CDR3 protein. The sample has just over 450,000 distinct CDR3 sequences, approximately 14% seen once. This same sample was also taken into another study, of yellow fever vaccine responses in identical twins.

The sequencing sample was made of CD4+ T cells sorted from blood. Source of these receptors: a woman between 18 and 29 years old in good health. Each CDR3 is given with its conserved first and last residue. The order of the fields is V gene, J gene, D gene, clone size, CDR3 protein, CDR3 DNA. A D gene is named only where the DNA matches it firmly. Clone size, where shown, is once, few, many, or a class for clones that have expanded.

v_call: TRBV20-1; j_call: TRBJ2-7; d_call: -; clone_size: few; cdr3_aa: CSAIGPLRDFSEQYF; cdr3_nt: TGCAGTGCCATCGGGCCCCTGCGGGATTTTTCCGAGCAGTACTTC
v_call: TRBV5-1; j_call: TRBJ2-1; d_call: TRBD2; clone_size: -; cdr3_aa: CASSLGGLAGNYNEQFF; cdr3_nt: TGCGCCAGCAGCTTGGGGGGACTAGCGGGAAACTACAATGAGCAGTTCTTC
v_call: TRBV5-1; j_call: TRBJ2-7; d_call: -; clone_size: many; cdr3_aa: CASSLEGNYEQYF; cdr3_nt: TGCGCCAGCAGCTTGGAGGGTAACTACGAGCAGTACTTC
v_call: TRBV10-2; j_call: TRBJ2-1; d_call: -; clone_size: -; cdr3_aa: CASRMTRSAPLLF; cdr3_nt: TGCGCCAGCAGAATGACTCGCAGCGCCCCTCTGCTCTTC
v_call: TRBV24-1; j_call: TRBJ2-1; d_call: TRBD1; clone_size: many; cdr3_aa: CATSRAQGRGYSYNEQFF; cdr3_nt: TGTGCCACCAGTAGGGCACAGGGCAGGGGGTACTCCTACAATGAGCAGTTCTTC
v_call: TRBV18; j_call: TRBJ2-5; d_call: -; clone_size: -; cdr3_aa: CASSPPGGIETQYF; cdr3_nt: TGTGCCAGCTCACCACCCGGCGGTATTGAGACCCAGTACTTC
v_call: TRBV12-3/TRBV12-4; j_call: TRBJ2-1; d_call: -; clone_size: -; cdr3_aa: CASRQPDPKGHEQFF; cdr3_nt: TGTGCCAGCAGACAACCGGACCCAAAAGGCCATGAGCAGTTCTTC
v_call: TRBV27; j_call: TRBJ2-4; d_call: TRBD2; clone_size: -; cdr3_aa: CASSLLSGRNGKNIQYF; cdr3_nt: TGTGCCAGCAGTTTGCTTAGCGGGAGGAACGGCAAAAACATTCAGTACTTC
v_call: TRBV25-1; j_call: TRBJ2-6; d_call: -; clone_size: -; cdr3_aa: CASSVGSGANVLTF; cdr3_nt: TGTGCCAGCAGTGTGGGCTCTGGGGCCAACGTCCTGACTTTC
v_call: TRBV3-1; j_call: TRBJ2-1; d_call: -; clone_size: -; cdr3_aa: CASSPMRSSYNEQFF; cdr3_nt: TGTGCCAGCAGCCCCATGAGGAGCTCCTACAATGAGCAGTTCTTC
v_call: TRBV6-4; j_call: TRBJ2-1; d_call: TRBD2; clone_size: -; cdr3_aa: CASSILGLAGNEQFF; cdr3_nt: TGTGCCAGCAGTATACTAGGACTAGCGGGCAATGAGCAGTTCTTC
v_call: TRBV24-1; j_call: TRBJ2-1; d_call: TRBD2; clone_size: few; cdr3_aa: CATSDPGTSPFHEQFF; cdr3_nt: TGTGCCACCAGTGATCCCGGGACTAGCCCCTTCCATGAGCAGTTCTTC
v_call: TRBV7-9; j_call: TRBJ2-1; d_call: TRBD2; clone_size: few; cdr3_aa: CASTKRGNNEQFF; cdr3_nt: TGTGCCAGCACTAAGCGGGGAAACAATGAGCAGTTCTTC
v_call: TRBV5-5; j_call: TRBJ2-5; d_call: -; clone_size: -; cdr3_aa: CASSFGLLQETQYF; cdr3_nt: TGTGCCAGCAGCTTCGGACTACTCCAAGAGACCCAGTACTTC
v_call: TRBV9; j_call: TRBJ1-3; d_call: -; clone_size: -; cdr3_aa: CASSDDRTGNTIYF; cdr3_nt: TGTGCCAGCAGCGACGACAGGACTGGAAACACCATATATTTT
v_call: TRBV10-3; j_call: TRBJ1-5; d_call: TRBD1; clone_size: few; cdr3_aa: CAISEGQGVGQPQHF; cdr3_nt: TGTGCCATCAGTGAGGGACAGGGCGTCGGTCAGCCCCAGCATTTT
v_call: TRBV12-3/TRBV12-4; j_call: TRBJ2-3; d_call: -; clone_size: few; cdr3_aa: CASSLALGETSTDTQYF; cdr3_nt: TGTGCCAGCAGTTTAGCGCTTGGGGAAACTAGCACAGATACGCAGTATTTT
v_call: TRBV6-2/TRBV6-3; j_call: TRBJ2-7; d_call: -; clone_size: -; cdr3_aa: CASSYAGLPYEQYF; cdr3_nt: TGTGCCAGCAGTTACGCGGGCCTCCCCTACGAGCAGTACTTC
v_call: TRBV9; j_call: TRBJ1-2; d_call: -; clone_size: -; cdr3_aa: CASSVVGREDGYTF; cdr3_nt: TGTGCCAGCAGCGTAGTGGGGAGGGAAGACGGCTACACCTTC
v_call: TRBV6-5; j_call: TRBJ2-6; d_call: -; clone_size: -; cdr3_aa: CASSYSGGGANVLTF; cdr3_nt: TGTGCCAGCAGTTACTCGGGGGGTGGGGCCAACGTCCTGACTTTC
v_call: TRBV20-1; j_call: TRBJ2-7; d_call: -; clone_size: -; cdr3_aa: CSASVGHKGVSYEQYF; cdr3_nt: TGCAGTGCTAGTGTGGGCCATAAGGGGGTGTCCTACGAGCAGTACTTC
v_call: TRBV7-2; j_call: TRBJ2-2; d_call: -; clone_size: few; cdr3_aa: CASSPSLATTGELFF; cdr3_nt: TGTGCCAGCAGCCCCTCACTAGCAACCACCGGGGAGCTGTTTTTT
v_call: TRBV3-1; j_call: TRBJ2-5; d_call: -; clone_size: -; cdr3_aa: CASSQDLVTQYF; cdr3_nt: TGTGCCAGCAGCCAAGATCTGGTGACCCAGTACTTC
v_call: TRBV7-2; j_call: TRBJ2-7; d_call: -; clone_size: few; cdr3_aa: CASSLLPRDEQYF; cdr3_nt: TGTGCCAGCAGCTTATTGCCGCGGGACGAGCAGTACTTC
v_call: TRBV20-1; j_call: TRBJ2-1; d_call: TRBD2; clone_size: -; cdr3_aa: CSARPRLAVYNEQFF; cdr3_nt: TGCAGTGCTAGACCCCGACTAGCGGTTTACAATGAGCAGTTCTTC
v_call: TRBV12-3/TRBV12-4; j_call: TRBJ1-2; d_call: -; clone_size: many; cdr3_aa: CASSLYSLGDYGYTF; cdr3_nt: TGTGCCAGCAGTTTGTACAGCCTTGGTGACTATGGCTACACCTTC
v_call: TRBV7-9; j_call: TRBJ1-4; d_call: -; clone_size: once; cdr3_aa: CASSPRGGVVLFF; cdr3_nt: TGTGCCAGCAGCCCGCGAGGGGGGGTTGTTCTGTTTTTT
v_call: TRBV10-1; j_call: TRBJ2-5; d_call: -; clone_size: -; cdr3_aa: CASSPFQPWGHQETQYF; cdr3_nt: TGCGCCAGCAGCCCTTTCCAACCATGGGGGCACCAAGAGACCCAGTACTTC
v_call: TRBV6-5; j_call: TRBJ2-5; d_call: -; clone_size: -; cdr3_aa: CASSYSTLGSTQYF; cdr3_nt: TGTGCCAGCAGTTACTCGACCCTCGGGTCGACCCAGTACTTC
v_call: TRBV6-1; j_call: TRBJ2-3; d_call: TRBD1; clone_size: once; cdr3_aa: CASSKGDRADTQYF; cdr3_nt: TGTGCCAGCAGTAAGGGGGACAGGGCAGATACGCAGTATTTT
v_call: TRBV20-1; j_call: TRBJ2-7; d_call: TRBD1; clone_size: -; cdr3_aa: CSASGTGSYEQYF; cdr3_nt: TGCAGTGCTAGCGGGACAGGGTCCTACGAGCAGTACTTC
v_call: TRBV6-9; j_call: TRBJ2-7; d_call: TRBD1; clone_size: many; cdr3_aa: CASNFGPDRGPEQYF; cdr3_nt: TGTGCCAGCAATTTCGGGCCGGACAGGGGGCCCGAGCAGTACTTC
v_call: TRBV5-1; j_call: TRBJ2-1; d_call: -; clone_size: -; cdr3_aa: CASSLADRNNEQFF; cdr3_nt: TGCGCCAGCAGCTTGGCAGACAGAAACAATGAGCAGTTCTTC
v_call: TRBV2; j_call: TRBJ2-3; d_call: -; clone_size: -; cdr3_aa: CASSVDVGNTQYF; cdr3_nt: TGTGCCAGCAGTGTAGACGTTGGTAATACGCAGTATTTT
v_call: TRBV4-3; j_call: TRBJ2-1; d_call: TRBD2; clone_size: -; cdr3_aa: CASSPFLAGGHNELFF; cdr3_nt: TGCGCCAGCAGCCCTTTTCTAGCGGGAGGACACAATGAGCTGTTCTTC
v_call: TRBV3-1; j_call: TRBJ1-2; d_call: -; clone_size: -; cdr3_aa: CATSQELAGTTDGYTF; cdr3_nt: TGTGCCACCAGCCAAGAGTTAGCAGGGACAACTGATGGCTACACCTTC
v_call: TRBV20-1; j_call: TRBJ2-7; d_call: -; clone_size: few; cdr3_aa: CSAQKGGTSYEQYF; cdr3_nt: TGCAGTGCCCAGAAGGGCGGGACTTCCTACGAGCAGTACTTC
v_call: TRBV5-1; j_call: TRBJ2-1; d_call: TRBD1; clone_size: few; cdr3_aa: CASSVTGGPYNEQFF; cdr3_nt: TGCGCCAGCAGCGTAACAGGGGGCCCTTACAATGAGCAGTTCTTC
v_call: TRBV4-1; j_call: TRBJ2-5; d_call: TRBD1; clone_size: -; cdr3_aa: CASSQAGTGRETQYF; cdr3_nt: TGCGCCAGCAGCCAAGCCGGGACAGGGCGGGAGACCCAGTACTTC
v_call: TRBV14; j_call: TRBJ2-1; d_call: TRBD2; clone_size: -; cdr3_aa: CASSQDRSSGRYTDNEQFF; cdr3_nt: TGTGCCAGCAGCCAAGATAGATCCAGCGGGAGGTACACTGACAATGAGCAGTTCTTC
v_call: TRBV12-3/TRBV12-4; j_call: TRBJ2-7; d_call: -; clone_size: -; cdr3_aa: CASSPFNYEQYF; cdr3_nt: TGTGCCAGCAGTCCCTTCAACTACGAGCAGTACTTC
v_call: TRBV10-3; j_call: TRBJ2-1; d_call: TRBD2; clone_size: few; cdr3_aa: CAISESRLASSEQFF; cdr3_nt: TGTGCCATCAGTGAGTCCCGACTAGCTTCAAGTGAGCAGTTCTTC
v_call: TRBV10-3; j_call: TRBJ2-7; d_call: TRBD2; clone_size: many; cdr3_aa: CAIRETSGRGSPYEQYF; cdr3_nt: TGTGCCATCAGAGAGACTAGCGGGAGAGGTTCCCCCTACGAGCAGTACTTC
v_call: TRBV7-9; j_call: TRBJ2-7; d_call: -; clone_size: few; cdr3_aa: CASSGAADEQYF; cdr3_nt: TGTGCCAGCTCCGGTGCAGCCGACGAGCAGTACTTC
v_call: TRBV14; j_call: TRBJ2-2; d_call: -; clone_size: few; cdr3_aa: CASSHYPSASTGELFF; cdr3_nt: TGTGCCAGCAGCCATTATCCTAGCGCGTCGACCGGGGAGCTGTTTTTT
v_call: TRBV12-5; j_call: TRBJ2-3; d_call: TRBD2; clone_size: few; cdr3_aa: CASGPGTSGGYSTDTQYF; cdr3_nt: TGTGCTAGTGGGCCCGGGACTAGCGGGGGTTATAGCACAGATACGCAGTATTTT
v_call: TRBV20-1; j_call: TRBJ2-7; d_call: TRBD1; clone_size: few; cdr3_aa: CSASGAGGFDEQYF; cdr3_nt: TGCAGTGCTAGTGGCGCAGGGGGATTCGACGAGCAGTACTTC
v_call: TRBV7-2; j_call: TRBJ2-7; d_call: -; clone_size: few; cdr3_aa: CASSPTGLGQYF; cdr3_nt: TGTGCCAGCAGCCCTACAGGGCTCGGCCAGTACTTC
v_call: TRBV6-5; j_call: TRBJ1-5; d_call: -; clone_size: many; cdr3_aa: CASSPMMGVHQPQHF; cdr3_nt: TGTGCCAGCAGTCCTATGATGGGGGTCCATCAGCCCCAGCATTTT
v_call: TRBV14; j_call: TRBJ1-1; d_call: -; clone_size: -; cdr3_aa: CASSPQRITEAFF; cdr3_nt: TGTGCCAGCAGCCCCCAGCGTATCACTGAAGCTTTCTTT
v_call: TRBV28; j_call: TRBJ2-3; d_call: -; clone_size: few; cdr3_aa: CASSWGVLTDTQYF; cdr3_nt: TGTGCCAGCAGTTGGGGGGTACTCACAGATACGCAGTATTTT
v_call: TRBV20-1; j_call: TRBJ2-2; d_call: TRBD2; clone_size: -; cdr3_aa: CSASLAGKSTGELFF; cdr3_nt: TGCAGTGCTAGCCTAGCGGGAAAGAGTACCGGGGAGCTGTTTTTT
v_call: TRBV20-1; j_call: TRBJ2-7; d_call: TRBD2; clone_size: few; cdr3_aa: CSALTSAADEQYF; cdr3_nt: TGCAGTGCGTTGACTAGCGCGGCGGACGAGCAGTACTTC
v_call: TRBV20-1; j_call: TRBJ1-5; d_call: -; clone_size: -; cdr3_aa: CSARAGNSNQPQHF; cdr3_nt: TGCAGTGCTAGAGCAGGGAATAGCAATCAGCCCCAGCATTTT
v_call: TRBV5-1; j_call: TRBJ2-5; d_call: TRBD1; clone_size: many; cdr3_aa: CASSVWDRRQETQYF; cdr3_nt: TGCGCCAGCAGCGTATGGGACAGACGCCAAGAGACCCAGTACTTC
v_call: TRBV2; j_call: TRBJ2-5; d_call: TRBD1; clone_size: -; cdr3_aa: CASPRDRGKRETQYF; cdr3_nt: TGTGCCAGCCCACGGGACAGGGGTAAAAGAGAGACCCAGTACTTC
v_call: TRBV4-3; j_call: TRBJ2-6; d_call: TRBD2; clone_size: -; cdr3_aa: CASSQAISGSWSGANVLTF; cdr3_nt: TGCGCCAGCAGCCAAGCCATAAGCGGGAGCTGGTCTGGGGCCAACGTCCTGACTTTC
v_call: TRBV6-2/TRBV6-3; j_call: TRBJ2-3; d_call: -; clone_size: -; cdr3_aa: CASSYPQNSATQYF; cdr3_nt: TGTGCCAGCAGTTACCCACAAAATTCAGCTACGCAGTATTTT